This note documents a single T cell receptor (beta chain) sequence. Clones were sequenced by immunoSEQ multiplex PCR, and TCRdb holds only the in-frame ones, with some missing. The sample has around 100,000 clones; around nine tenths are singletons. Germline CDR1 and CDR2: SNHLY and FYNNEI. The CDR3 is 14 amino acids. The ends were cut back, 2 bases at V and 7 bases at J, with 12 bases in the middle. This entry is derived from a study of control samples from healthy donors and cancer patients. The clonotype was recovered from a woman aged 18-29 years in good health. Sequencing was done on a sample of blood. This chain links TRBV2 with TRBJ1-5; the D is unclear. The chain's CDR3 is CASSESVGEQPQHF. CDR3 coding DNA: TGTGCCAGCAGTGAAAGCGTCGGGGAACAGCCCCAGCATTTT.